The text below deals with one T cell receptor (beta chain). Its antigen is not identified. Unique molecular identifiers were carried by the TCR beta cDNA libraries. TCRdb reprocessed the PCR reads with MiXCR, giving one entry per CDR3 protein. The sample carries roughly 410,000 distinct CDR3 sequences, less than 40% recorded once. The CDR3 has 14 residues. The germline V gene encodes CDR1 LGHNA and CDR2 YNFKEQ. V gave up 0 bases and J gave up 7 bases, with 12 bases separating them. The record originates from a study of post-analysis software for immune sequencing data. Whole-study results and caveats: Controls showed significantly higher normalized Chao1 diversity than did multiple sclerosis patients. With TRBV5-6, TRBV5-1 and TRBV20-1 included, 4 to 6 TRBV segments were more frequent in patients than in controls.

The specimen was blood. The receptor was derived from a girl aged 5-17 years with multiple sclerosis. The gene calls are TRBV4-2 and TRBJ1-2, with unresolved D. CDR3 nucleotide sequence: TGTGCCAGCAGCCAAGATCACCTGGTTGGTGGCTACACCTTC. Its protein is CASSQDHLVGGYTF.